This TCR beta chain was documented in a study of T cell changes during pregnancy in multiple sclerosis. This table comes from immunoSEQ multiplex PCR, and its TCRdb copy is limited to in-frame clones, with some not included. The table includes 50,000 or so clones, around 90% detected once. Many counts were recorded for this clone. Looked up from germline, CDR1 is SGHVS and CDR2 is FNYEAQ. The CDR3 consists of 15 residues. V was pared by 3 bases and J by 4 bases, with 15 bases between. The sequence derives from a female donor with multiple sclerosis, enrolled in a pregnancy study. The chain couples TRBV7-6 to TRBJ1-2; D remains unclear. The sequencing here drew on CD8+ T cells from peripheral blood mononuclear cells, taken after pregnancy. Here the CDR3 DNA reads TGTGCCAGCAGCTTCGGCTTGGGGAGTGGCTATGGCTACACCTTC. Its translation: CASSFGLGSGYGYTF.